Reported below is one TCR beta chain. These data come from a study of T cell changes during pregnancy in multiple sclerosis. V gave up 0 bases and J gave up 9 bases; unmatched junction bases: 3. The CDR3 is 14 amino acids. Germline V lookup: CDR1 MNHEY, CDR2 SVGAGI. Method: immunoSEQ multiplex PCR; TCRdb's copy keeps in-frame clones and lacks some. Of some 80,000 clones listed, around 94% were seen once; the top ten hold less than 0.15%. Specimen: CD4+ T cells from peripheral blood mononuclear cells, collected after pregnancy. The rearrangement joins TRBV6-5 to TRBJ2-1; TRBD2 matches at 9 bases. The receptor comes from a female donor with multiple sclerosis, enrolled in a pregnancy study. DNA for the CDR3: TGTGCCAGCAGTTACTCGGGCGGGAGGGGTGAGCAGTTCTTC. Its protein product is CASSYSGGRGEQFF.